Presented here are 6 T cell receptor beta chains from one specimen sequenced in a study of blood T cell repertoires in COVID-19. Libraries were prepared by immunoSEQ multiplex PCR; TCRdb keeps only in-frame clonotypes and omits some of them. The sample records tens of thousands of clones, approximately 78% being singletons. Input material: peripheral blood. The receptors were sampled from a man aged 60-69 years with COVID-19, enrolled during active disease.

This sequence joins TRBV28 and TRBJ2-7, with TRBD1 matching over 8 bases. V lost 8 bases to trimming and J lost 6 bases; unmatched junction nucleotides: 6. The CDR3 has 12 amino acids. Germline CDR1 reads MDHEN; CDR2 reads SYDVKM. Written as DNA, the CDR3 is TGTGCCAGCGGCAGGGGGCTGAGCGAGCAGTACTTC. It encodes CASGRGLSEQYF.

The V and J genes are TRBV19 and TRBJ1-6, with 7 bases fitting TRBD1. The CDR3 has 14 amino acids. With V trimmed by 3 bases and J by 11 bases, 7 bases remained unmatched. Germline V gives CDR1 LNHDA, CDR2 SQIVND (reference sequence). CDR3 protein: CASSINRGEAPLHF. CDR3 coding DNA: TGTGCCAGTAGTATTAACAGGGGAGAGGCACCCCTCCACTTT.

The chain links TRBV12-2 to TRBJ2-5; no check of the table's D call, TRBD2, against the DNA was made. TRBV12-2 is reported as a pseudogene. CDR3 length: 14 residues. The CDR3 DNA reads TGTGCAAGTCGCTCCGGGACTAGCAAAGAGACCCAGTACTTC. The encoded protein is CASRSGTSKETQYF.

The chain links TRBV6-6 to TRBJ2-7; TRBD2 matches 8 bases. CDR3 length: 14 residues. The junction had 4 bases not matched to a gene; V was cut back by 2 bases and J by 4 bases. Germline values: CDR1 MNHNY, CDR2 SVGAGI (reference sequence). Here the CDR3 DNA reads TGTGCCAGCAGTTACCGACGGGAGGGGTACGAGCAGTACTTC. It translates to CASSYRREGYEQYF.

V gene TRBV10-3 combines with J gene TRBJ2-1, with 10 bases that match TRBD2. Germline V lookup: CDR1 ENHRY, CDR2 SYGVKD. The V and J ends lost 6 bases and 9 bases, in that order; junction bases with no gene match: 5. This CDR3 has 13 amino acids. The CDR3 spells CAIRGTSEGEQFF. CDR3 coding DNA: TGTGCCATCAGGGGGACTAGCGAGGGTGAGCAGTTCTTC.

The chain couples TRBV2 to TRBJ2-7; D is uncertain. Trimming took 6 bases from V and 3 from J, leaving 9 bases between them. This CDR3 region has 12 residues. In germline, CDR1 is SNHLY, CDR2 FYNNEI. CDR3 residues: CASSYQDYEQYF. In DNA form, the CDR3 reads TGTGCCAGCAGCTATCAGGACTACGAGCAGTACTTC.